The T cell receptor beta chain under discussion was sequenced for a study of patients and donors after allogeneic stem cell transplantation. TCRdb fed the RT-PCR reads into MiXCR, producing one record per CDR3 protein. The sample includes about 70,000 distinct CDR3 sequences, 26% of them seen just once. The receptor's source is a human donor who was either an allogeneic HSCT recipient or a stem cell or donor lymphocyte infusion donor (not recorded which). It is not recorded whose cells these are; they may come from a transplant donor. The sample comprised blood, either unsorted or a sorted T cell fraction (not recorded which).

The CDR3 DNA follows: TGCGCCAGCAGCTTTGGGCAGGACCAAGAGACCCAGTACTTC. Amino acid sequence: CASSFGQDQETQYF. V usage is TRBV5-1 and J usage is TRBJ2-5, with unresolved D. The germline gives CDR1 SGHRS, CDR2 YFSETQ. This CDR3 region has 14 residues. V was cut by 2 bases and J by 0 bases, with 8 bases left in between.